The 4 T cell receptor beta chains presented below share a single source sample, sequenced in a study of siplizumab effects on memory and regulatory T cells. Produced via immunoSEQ multiplex PCR; TCRdb's table is partial and in-frame only. This table has tens of thousands of clones, more than 85% appearing once. Sequenced: CD8+ T cells sorted from blood. All receptors derive from a human donor in good health.

The rearrangement joins TRBV11-2 to TRBJ2-1; no clear D gene. In germline, CDR1 is SGHAT, CDR2 FQNNGV. CDR3 size: 11 residues. The V end lost 9 bases, the J end lost 6 bases, and 9 bases lay between the germline ends. CDR3 amino acids: CASHSGNEQFF. DNA of the CDR3: TGTGCCAGTCACTCGGGCAATGAGCAGTTCTTC.

The rearrangement links TRBV29-1 to TRBJ2-1, with D tentatively TRBD2 (5 bases). CDR1 and CDR2 from the germline V gene are SQVTM and ANQGSEA. The V gene lost 3 bases and the J gene lost 0 bases, with 6 bases spanning the gap. This CDR3 is built from 13 residues. In DNA, the CDR3 is TGCAGCGTTGATGGGAGCTCCTACAATGAGCAGTTCTTC. It encodes CSVDGSSYNEQFF.

The gene calls are TRBV9 and TRBJ2-3; 8 positions agree with TRBD2. Germline V gives CDR1 SGDLS, CDR2 YYNGEE. V gave up 0 bases and J gave up 6 bases; unmatched junction bases: 15. The length of the CDR3 is 18 residues. The CDR3 coding sequence is TGTGCCAGCAGCGTAGATGCATTGAGCGGGAGTTCCGGCGATACGCAGTATTTT. The encoded protein is CASSVDALSGSSGDTQYF. Full variable domain (rest looked up from reference TRBV9 and TRBJ2-3): DSGVTQTPKHLITATGQRVTLRCSPRSGDLSVYWYQQSLDQGLQFLIQYYNGEERAKGNILERFSAQQFPDLHSELNLSSLELGDSALYFCASSVDALSGSSGDTQYFGPGTRLTVL.

The genes are TRBV6-1 and TRBJ1-1; D call uncertain. The CDR3 consists of 14 residues. V lost 3 bases, J lost 1 base, and 9 bases lay in between. Germline loops: CDR1 MNHNS, CDR2 SASEGT. The CDR3 DNA follows: TGTGCCAGCAGTGACGGACGGGGGAACACTGAAGCTTTCTTT. This gives the protein CASSDGRGNTEAFF.